The 23 T cell receptor beta chains listed next were all sequenced from one sample in a study of regulatory T cells in long-lasting Graves disease. The time point is: newly diagnosed GD, antithyroid drugs for less than 3 months. Generation of the TCR library employed RNA extracted from PBMCs. Sequencing libraries for TCR beta were prepared with iRepertoire HTBI primers and Arm-PCR of CDR3 regions. TCRdb analysed the multiplex PCR reads with MiXCR anew, one entry per CDR3 protein. The sample carries about 610,000 distinct CDR3 sequences, 16% recorded once. This same sample was also part of a study on T cells in Graves' hyperthyroidism and ophthalmopathy.

Sequencing used peripheral blood mononuclear cells (PBMCs), obtained at new diagnosis, from a patient treated with antithyroid drugs. These receptors all stem from a man aged 18 to 35 with Graves disease.

This clonotype was counted many times. The chain recombines TRBV6-2 or TRBV6-3 with TRBJ1-1, with D possibly TRBD1 on 5 matching bases. Germline V gene data show CDR1 as MNHEY and CDR2 as SVGEGT. The V end lost 2 bases, the J end lost 5 bases, and 9 bases lay between the germline ends. This CDR3 has 13 residues. The CDR3 nucleotides read TGTGCCAGCAGTTACGGGGACGGGACTGAAGCTTTCTTT. It encodes CASSYGDGTEAFF.

This chain joins TRBV10-2 and TRBJ1-1; unclear D gene. Germline values: CDR1 WSHSY, CDR2 SAAADI. The germline V and J ends were trimmed by 10 bases and 8 bases, with 17 bases remaining between them. The CDR3 sequence is 12 residues long. DNA of the CDR3: TGCGCCACCACTAACGGCAACTCAGAAGCTTTCTTT. This codes for CATTNGNSEAFF.

The CDR3 region has the DNA TGCGCCAGCAGCTTGAGAATTGGGGGTGGCTACGAGCAGTACTTC. Encoded protein: CASSLRIGGGYEQYF. V usage is TRBV5-1 and J usage is TRBJ2-7; tentatively, D is TRBD1 or TRBD2 (5 bases each). The length of the CDR3 is 15 residues. The V gene's germline CDR1 is SGHRS and CDR2 YFSETQ. V dropped 1 base and J dropped 3 bases, with 14 bases sitting between them.

This clonotype was observed at least ten times. The rearrangement joins TRBV4-1 to TRBJ2-6, with TRBD2 matching over 9 bases. This CDR3 has 16 amino acids. Germline CDR1 is MGHRA and CDR2 is YSYEKL. The V and J ends lost 7 bases and 6 bases, in that order; junction bases with no gene match: 10. In nucleotides, the CDR3 is TGCGCCAGCAACCTCACCGGGACTAGCTTGGCCAACGTCCTGACTTTC. Translated, it gives CASNLTGTSLANVLTF.

This clonotype was recorded many times. The gene calls are TRBV7-9 and TRBJ2-1; 9 nucleotides line up with TRBD2. Germline loops: CDR1 SEHNR, CDR2 FQNEAQ (reference sequence). Unmatched junction bases numbered 8, after V lost 1 base and J lost 10 bases. This CDR3 comprises 15 residues. The CDR3 is CASSLVAGVGGEQFF. The CDR3 nucleotides read TGTGCCAGCAGCTTAGTAGCGGGAGTCGGTGGAGAGCAGTTCTTC.

This clonotype has ten or more counts. The chain combines TRBV12-3 or TRBV12-4 with TRBJ1-2; 9 nucleotides match TRBD1. V gave up 6 bases and J gave up 13 bases; unmatched junction bases: 12. This CDR3 has 13 residues. The CDR3 bases are TGTGCCAGCAGCCTCCCCCCGGGACAGGGTGGCACCTTC. This translates into CASSLPPGQGGTF.

This clonotype occurred many times. CDR3 in DNA: TGTGCCAGCAGTTACCGCGTAGCAGAGCACACAGATACGCAGTATTTT. Translated: CASSYRVAEHTDTQYF. The chain employs TRBV6-5 and TRBJ2-3; D not certain. V was pared by 2 bases and J by 2 bases, with 14 bases between. The CDR3 length is 16 residues. Germline V CDR1 and CDR2: MNHEY, SVGAGI.

In its sample, this clonotype was seen a few times. CDR3 DNA sequence: TGTGCCAGTAGTTCGACCCAGGGACTAGCGGGAAGCTACGAGCAGTACTTC. Protein product: CASSSTQGLAGSYEQYF. V gene TRBV19 combines with J gene TRBJ2-7; TRBD2 agrees at 13 bases. Germline trimming cut 5 bases from V and 3 bases from J; bases unmatched to any gene: 10. The V gene's germline CDR1 is LNHDA and CDR2 SQIVND (reference sequence). The CDR3 is made up of 17 amino acids.

A word on this clonotype: A much larger clone differs from this one at a single base, so this may be a read error. The genes are TRBV2 and TRBJ1-5; D is perhaps TRBD1 (6 bases). The CDR3 has 15 residues. The V gene lost 3 bases and the J gene lost 6 bases, with 15 bases spanning the gap. From germline, CDR1 is SNHLY and CDR2 FYNNEI. The CDR3 sequence is CASSDGQTTGQPQHF. CDR3 nucleotides: TGTGCCAGCAGTGATGGACAGACCACGGGTCAGCCCCAGCATTTT.

This clonotype was seen only a few times. The V gene is TRBV11-2, the J gene TRBJ2-7; D may match TRBD1 or TRBD2 (5 bases each). The CDR3 has 16 residues. In germline, CDR1 is SGHAT, CDR2 FQNNGV. V shed 3 bases and J shed 1 base, with 16 bases lying between them. CDR3 protein: CASSFPFGTQSYEQYF. The CDR3 DNA reads TGTGCCAGCAGCTTCCCCTTCGGGACGCAATCCTACGAGCAGTACTTC. The full variable domain, completed using reference TRBV11-2 and TRBJ2-7, is EAGVAQSPRYKIIEKRQSVAFWCNPISGHATLYWYQQILGQGPKLLIQFQNNGVVDDSQLPKDRFSAERLKGVDSTLKIQPAKLEDSAVYLCASSFPFGTQSYEQYFGPGTRLTVT.

The sample holds many counts of this clonotype. CDR3 amino acids: CASSEAQGNNQPQHF. The DNA for the CDR3 is TGTGCCAGCAGTGAGGCCCAGGGGAACAATCAGCCCCAGCATTTT. The rearrangement uses TRBV2 and TRBJ1-5; the D gene is possibly TRBD1 (6 bases). The CDR3 has 15 residues. V was trimmed by 3 bases and J by 3 bases, leaving 12 bases between them. Germline CDR1 is SNHLY and CDR2 is FYNNEI.

This clonotype occurred many times. V usage is TRBV28 and J usage is TRBJ2-1, with D possibly called TRBD1 or TRBD2 (7 bases each). The CDR3 extends over 15 amino acids. With 8 bases removed from V and 0 bases from J, the gap between germline ends came to 14 bases. Germline CDR1 is MDHEN and CDR2 is SYDVKM. The CDR3 nucleotides read TGTGCCAGCGGGAGGGGGCAGAGCTCCTACAATGAGCAGTTCTTC. Its protein product is CASGRGQSSYNEQFF. The whole variable domain, filled in from reference TRBV28 and TRBJ2-1, reads DVKVTQSSRYLVKRTGEKVFLECVQDMDHENMFWYRQDPGLGLRLIYFSYDVKMKEKGDIPEGYSVSREKKERFSLILESASTNQTSMYLCASGRGQSSYNEQFFGPGTRLTVL.

The table lists this clonotype with a few counts. V usage is TRBV3-1 and J usage is TRBJ2-1, with a possible D match to TRBD1 (5 bases). The germline gives CDR1 LGHDT, CDR2 YNNKEL (reference sequence). Deletions cut 7 bases from V and 4 bases from J, with 8 bases between. The CDR3 is made up of 12 amino acids. Here the CDR3 DNA reads TGTGCCAGCACCTCAGGGTACAATGAGCAGTTCTTC. Encoded protein: CASTSGYNEQFF.

This clonotype was counted ten times or more. This chain uses TRBV11-2 with TRBJ2-1; D tentatively reads TRBD1 or TRBD2 (5 bases each). The CDR3 is 12 amino acids. V lost 5 bases, J lost 9 bases, and 11 bases lay in between. In germline, CDR1 is SGHAT, CDR2 FQNNGV. The CDR3 DNA follows: TGTGCCAGCAGCCGAAGTGGGGGTGAGCAGTTCTTC. Protein: CASSRSGGEQFF.

V is TRBV20-1 and J is TRBJ2-5, with 7 nucleotides matching TRBD1. The CDR3 sequence is 15 residues long. J gave up 2 bases and V 2 bases, and 8 bases lay outside the gene matches. CDR1 and CDR2 from the germline V gene are DFQATT and SNEGSKA (reference sequence). CDR3 DNA: TGCAGTGCTAGACCAGGGGGACGGGTTCAAGAGACCCAGTACTTC. Its translation is CSARPGGRVQETQYF.

This clonotype was picked up many times. This chain connects TRBV30 to TRBJ2-3; D unclear. CDR1 is GTSNPN, CDR2 SVGIG, per germline (reference sequence). Trimming took off 3 bases at V and 4 bases at J, with 17 bases between the two ends. The CDR3 length is 15 residues. This chain's CDR3 is CAWSLLPTLADTQYF. In DNA form, the CDR3 reads TGTGCCTGGAGCCTTTTACCCACTTTGGCAGATACGCAGTATTTT. The variable domain in full, completed from reference TRBV30 and TRBJ2-3, reads SQTIHQWPATLVQPVGSPLSLECTVEGTSNPNLYWYRQAAGRGLQLLFYSVGIGQISSEVPQNLSASRPQDRQFILSSKKLLLSDSGFYLCAWSLLPTLADTQYFGPGTRLTVL.

CDR3 protein: CASSRDRGFGELFF. DNA of the CDR3: TGTGCCAGTAGTAGGGACAGGGGATTCGGGGAGCTGTTTTTT. The chain recombines TRBV19 with TRBJ2-2; 10 bases are a match to TRBD1. The J segment lost 7 bases and the V segment lost 4 bases, leaving 3 bases of the junction unmatched. CDR1 and CDR2 (germline): LNHDA, SQIVND (reference sequence). This CDR3 is 14 amino acids long. Looking up the rest from reference TRBV19 and TRBJ2-2 gives the full variable domain: DGGITQSPKYLFRKEGQNVTLSCEQNLNHDAMYWYRQDPGQGLRLIYYSQIVNDFQKGDIAEGYSVSREKKESFPLTVTSAQKNPTAFYLCASSRDRGFGELFFGEGSRLTVL.

This clonotype was counted ten times or more. The chain joins TRBV20-1 to TRBJ2-2, with 9 bases identical to TRBD1. The CDR3 spans 16 residues. J was trimmed by 6 bases and V by 3 bases; bases with no gene match: 11. Germline CDR1 is DFQATT and CDR2 is SNEGSKA (reference sequence). CDR3 nucleotides: TGCAGTGCTAGTCCCCCGACAGGGGGAGGGGCCGGGGAGCTGTTTTTT. It codes for CSASPPTGGGAGELFF.

This chain connects TRBV20-1 to TRBJ2-7; 9 nucleotides agree with TRBD2. The V and J ends lost 6 bases and 5 bases, in that order; junction bases with no gene match: 8. The germline CDR1 and CDR2 sequences are DFQATT and SNEGSKA (reference sequence). The CDR3 sequence is 13 residues long. The CDR3 bases are TGCAGTGCCGGAGCGGGAGGACCCAACGAGCAGTACTTC. Amino acids: CSAGAGGPNEQYF.

This clonotype was observed a few times. This rearrangement joins TRBV28 to TRBJ1-6, with D perhaps matching TRBD1 (6 bases). The V gene's germline CDR1 is MDHEN and CDR2 SYDVKM. This CDR3 spans 16 amino acids. Trimming removed 6 bases at V and 4 bases at J, with 16 bases between. Here the CDR3 reads CASSNNTGHYNSPLHF. The CDR3 DNA reads as TGTGCCAGCAGCAATAATACGGGACATTATAATTCACCCCTCCACTTT.

This clonotype has ten or more counts. The chain employs TRBV12-3 or TRBV12-4 and TRBJ2-4; D unresolved. Trimming took 5 bases from V and 0 from J, leaving 11 bases between them. This CDR3 is built from 15 residues. The CDR3 loop reads CASSPPDGAKNIQYF. DNA of the CDR3: TGTGCCAGCAGTCCCCCGGATGGAGCCAAAAACATTCAGTACTTC.

A note on this clonotype: The junction departs from germline at one end; a sequencing error may be responsible. The chain recombines TRBV27 with TRBJ1-6; D ambiguous. The CDR3 has 13 residues. Per germline, CDR1 MNHEY and CDR2 SMNVEV (reference sequence). CDR3 region: CASSNRNNSPLLF. The CDR3 DNA reads TGTGCCAGCAGTAACAGAAATAATTCACCCCTCCTCTTT.

This rearrangement joins TRBV20-1 to TRBJ2-7, with D unclear. V lost 6 bases and J 5 bases, leaving 17 bases between the germline ends. Germline assignment: CDR1 DFQATT and CDR2 SNEGSKA (reference sequence). The CDR3 runs to 13 residues. CDR3 protein: CSAFLRGVDEQYF. DNA for the CDR3: TGCAGTGCATTCCTTAGAGGAGTCGACGAGCAGTACTTC.